This T cell receptor beta chain was observed in a study of beta chain features in type 1 diabetes. Of the isolated RNA, all was reverse transcribed, and so the sequenced material was expressed TCRB transcripts. The protocol was immunoSEQ multiplex PCR, while the TCRdb copy is restricted to in-frame clones and leaves out a portion. Of 300,000 to 350,000 clones in the sample, around 8.5% were seen once. Overall study findings and caveats: Across all four CD4+ subsets, people with type 1 diabetes showed modestly shorter TCRB CDR3s.

As concerns this clone: Its antigen remains unknown.

The CDR3 consists of 13 residues. Source material: central memory CD4+ T cells from blood. The chain employs TRBV21-1 and TRBJ1-5. TRBV21-1 is a pseudogene segment. The sequence was obtained from a man aged 25 to 40 with type 1 diabetes. CDR3 sequence reads: CASDGGAGQPQHF. CDR3 coding DNA: TGTGCCTCCGACGGGGGGGCGGGACAGCCCCAGCATTTT.